A single sample is the source of the 15 T cell receptor beta chains below, sequenced in a study of OX40 agonist ivuxolimab in advanced cancers. Here immunoSEQ multiplex PCR was the method, and the copy in TCRdb shows in-frame clones only, minus some. Seen here are tens of thousands of clones, 65% to 90% observed once, and the top ten hold more than 2%. Specimen: CD4+ or CD8+ T cells sorted from blood, collected in a trial of the OX40 agonist ivuxolimab. These receptors were obtained from an adult with an advanced solid tumor such as melanoma, head and neck, liver or kidney cancer.

CDR3 bases: TGTGCCAGCAGCTTGTTTGGGACTAGCCACAATGAGCAGTTCTTC. As protein: CASSLFGTSHNEQFF. The rearrangement uses TRBV5-6 and TRBJ2-1; 9 bases match TRBD2. Germline CDR1 reads SGHDT; CDR2 reads YYEEEE. This CDR3 is 15 amino acids long. The V segment lost 1 base and the J segment 5 bases; nucleotides outside the gene matches: 4.

The chain carries TRBV18 and TRBJ2-7; 8 bases fit TRBD1. Trimming took 1 base from V and 2 from J; bases not matched to a gene: 4. CDR3 length: 15 amino acids. Germline lookup yields CDR1 KGHSH and CDR2 LQKENI. Here the CDR3 reads CASSPRGRGPYEQYF. The DNA for the CDR3 is TGTGCCAGCTCACCACGGGGCAGGGGGCCCTACGAGCAGTACTTC.

This clone was counted a few times. The chain carries TRBV28 and TRBJ1-1; D gene unclear. Trimming removed 7 bases from V and 1 base from J, with 4 bases in between. This CDR3 region has 11 residues. Germline V CDR1 and CDR2: MDHEN, SYDVKM. CDR3 residues: CASKGNTEAFF. The CDR3 bases are TGTGCCAGCAAGGGGAACACTGAAGCTTTCTTT.

The chain combines TRBV6-5 with TRBJ2-7; 7 bases line up with TRBD2. CDR3 size: 15 residues. V lost 6 bases and J lost 4; bases outside the gene matches: 12. The germline V gene encodes CDR1 MNHEY and CDR2 SVGAGI. The DNA of the CDR3 is TGTGCCAGCAGGATTTCCGACCGGGGAGGGTACGAGCAGTACTTC. It codes for CASRISDRGGYEQYF.

This clone was picked up a small number of times. The V gene is TRBV6-1, the J gene TRBJ1-2, with unresolved D. V was trimmed by 5 bases and J by 6 bases, leaving 10 bases between them. This CDR3 has 12 residues. Germline CDR1 reads MNHNS; CDR2 reads SASEGT. CDR3 protein: CASSPLRDGYTF. CDR3 in DNA: TGTGCCAGCAGTCCCCTGAGGGATGGCTACACCTTC.

This rearrangement joins TRBV6-1 to TRBJ2-1; TRBD2 matches 11 bases. Germline CDR1 MNHNS, CDR2 SASEGT. J gave up 9 bases and V 4 bases, and 5 bases lay outside the gene matches. This CDR3 spans 14 amino acids. CDR3 in amino acids: CASSAASGRTEQFF. The CDR3 DNA follows: TGTGCCAGCAGTGCGGCTAGCGGGAGGACTGAGCAGTTCTTC.

Only one count was recorded for this clone. This rearrangement joins TRBV15 to TRBJ2-1; 9 bases line up with TRBD2. This CDR3 is built from 16 residues. The germline CDR1 and CDR2 sequences are LNHNV and YYDKDF (reference sequence). The V gene end was trimmed by 0 bases and the J gene end by 7 bases; junction bases not matched to a gene: 7. CDR3 region: CATSRDLAGAGNEQFF. The CDR3 DNA is TGTGCCACCAGCAGAGATTTAGCGGGAGCCGGTAATGAGCAGTTCTTC.

The rearrangement uses TRBV30 and TRBJ2-5; D possibly corresponds to TRBD2 (5 bases). Trimming shortened V by 5 bases and J by 5 bases, and 9 bases separated the two germline ends. The CDR3 runs 11 residues. Per the germline V gene, CDR1 is GTSNPN and CDR2 is SVGIG (reference sequence). The CDR3 DNA reads as TGTGCCTGGGGCGGGTGGGAGACCCAGTACTTC. As protein: CAWGGWETQYF.

This clone showed up just once. The junction differs from germline at one of its ends, possibly a read error. This chain joins TRBV10-3 and TRBJ1-4; D ambiguous. The CDR3 is 14 amino acids. Per the germline V gene, CDR1 is ENHRY and CDR2 is SYGVKD. In DNA form, the CDR3 reads TGTGCCATCAGCGAGTCCGGGGTGGGGGAAAAACTGTTTTTT. It is translated as CAISESGVGEKLFF.

The rearrangement links TRBV6-1 to TRBJ1-2; weak D call: TRBD1 (5 bases). Germline CDR1 and CDR2: MNHNS and SASEGT. This CDR3 is built from 13 residues. The V and J ends lost 6 bases and 4 bases respectively, with 12 bases between them. This chain's CDR3 is CASSGDHLYGYTF. CDR3 nucleotide sequence: TGTGCCAGCAGCGGGGACCACCTCTATGGCTACACCTTC.

The V and J genes are TRBV27 and TRBJ2-1, with TRBD2 matching over 13 bases. V lost 4 bases and J lost 7; bases outside the gene matches: 7. This CDR3 spans 16 amino acids. Looked up from germline, CDR1 is MNHEY and CDR2 is SMNVEV (reference sequence). This chain's CDR3 is CASSSLGTSGINEQFF. The CDR3 nucleotides are TGTGCCAGCAGTTCACTGGGGACTAGCGGGATTAATGAGCAGTTCTTC.

The chain joins TRBV2 to TRBJ1-1, with TRBD1 as a possible D gene (5 bases). This CDR3 has 12 residues. Germline V gives CDR1 SNHLY, CDR2 FYNNEI. V was trimmed by 8 bases and J by 8 bases, leaving 15 bases between them. CDR3 amino acids: CASGLLRGEAFF. Written as DNA, the CDR3 is TGTGCCAGCGGACTTCTCCGGGGGGAAGCTTTCTTT.

V usage is TRBV2 and J usage is TRBJ2-1, with a weak D call TRBD1 (6 bases). CDR1 is SNHLY, CDR2 FYNNEI, per germline. The CDR3 runs 15 residues. Trimming shortened V by 5 bases and J by 5 bases, and 16 bases separated the two germline ends. The CDR3 reads CASSNQGIRNNEQFF. CDR3 DNA: TGTGCCAGCAGTAATCAGGGGATACGGAACAATGAGCAGTTCTTC.

V gene TRBV4-1 combines with J gene TRBJ1-4; D gene uncertain. Deletions cut 2 bases from V and 6 bases from J, with 4 bases between. CDR1 is MGHRA, CDR2 YSYEKL, per germline. CDR3 size: 12 residues. CDR3 nucleotide sequence: TGCGCCAGCAGCCAACCTTATGAAAAACTGTTTTTT. Translated, it gives CASSQPYEKLFF.

The chain has TRBV30 and TRBJ2-1, with unresolved D. Germline-derived CDR1 and CDR2 are GTSNPN and SVGIG (reference sequence). V was trimmed by 3 bases and J by 0 bases, leaving 12 bases between them. The CDR3 length is 15 residues. The CDR3 protein is CAWRTDFVSYNEQFF. The CDR3 DNA reads TGTGCCTGGAGGACCGACTTTGTCTCCTACAATGAGCAGTTCTTC.